One and the same sample provided the 27 T cell receptor beta chains below, sequenced in a study of low-dose radiotherapy and immunotherapy resistance in tumors. First-strand cDNA used TRAV- and TRBV-specific primers, covering alpha and beta chains. The authors ran 15 to 20 PCR cycles to amplify TCRs with a constant-region primer and V-primer adapter. MiXCR, applied by TCRdb to the reads, yields one record per CDR3 protein. Of thousands of distinct CDR3 sequences listed, approximately 50% are singletons. These receptors were taken from a human donor with advanced metastatic prostate, ovarian, gallbladder or colorectal cancer (not recorded which). This table probably holds off-target reads from a library built for another chain.

V and J are TRBV9 and TRBJ2-3; no reliable D call. Trimming took off 0 bases at V and 6 bases at J, with 20 bases between the two ends. This CDR3 has 17 amino acids. Germline V CDR1 and CDR2: SGDLS, YYNGEE. CDR3 DNA: TGTGCCAGCAGCGTAGGCTCGGCTGCGGCCCTAGGGGATACGCAGTATTTT. Translation: CASSVGSAAALGDTQYF.

The V gene is TRBV28, the J gene TRBJ2-2; D remains ambiguous. The CDR3 totals 14 residues. Germline V CDR1 and CDR2: MDHEN, SYDVKM. Trimming cost V 6 bases and J 1 base, with 9 bases left between them. CDR3 loop: CASRPTMNTGELFF. The CDR3 DNA sequence: TGTGCCAGCAGACCGACAATGAACACCGGGGAGCTGTTTTTT.

This clonotype was observed a handful of times. V usage is TRBV5-1 and J usage is TRBJ2-2, with 8 bases aligning to TRBD1. Per germline, CDR1 SGHRS and CDR2 YFSETQ. This CDR3 has 15 residues. The junction had 3 bases not matched to a gene; V was cut back by 2 bases and J by 3 bases. The CDR3 DNA sequence: TGCGCCAGCAGCTTAGAGACAGGGGACACCGGGGAGCTGTTTTTT. As protein: CASSLETGDTGELFF. Combining the CDR3 with reference TRBV5-1 and TRBJ2-2 gives the whole variable domain KAGVTQTPRYLIKTRGQQVTLSCSPISGHRSVSWYQQTPGQGLQFLFEYFSETQRNKGNFPGRFSGRQFSNSRSEMNVSTLELGDSALYLCASSLETGDTGELFFGEGSRLTVL.

The chain carries TRBV19 and TRBJ1-5, with TRBD1 identical over 7 bases. The CDR3 has 17 amino acids. V lost 2 bases to trimming and J lost 3 bases; unmatched junction nucleotides: 10. Looked up from germline, CDR1 is LNHDA and CDR2 is SQIVND (reference sequence). CDR3 sequence: CASSISSGDSNNQPQHF. The CDR3 nucleotides read TGTGCCAGTAGTATATCTTCAGGGGACAGCAACAATCAGCCCCAGCATTTT.

This chain links TRBV4-1 with TRBJ1-1, with D maybe TRBD1 (5 bases). V lost 6 bases and J lost 1, with 15 bases in between. CDR1 is MGHRA, CDR2 YSYEKL, per germline. The CDR3 is 15 amino acids. The CDR3 sequence is CASSKGWGENTEAFF. CDR3 bases: TGCGCCAGCAGTAAGGGTTGGGGGGAGAACACTGAAGCTTTCTTT.

V is TRBV2 and J is TRBJ2-1; a weak D match, TRBD1 (6 bases). V was clipped by 3 bases and J by 7 bases, with 16 bases between them. The CDR3 consists of 15 residues. The V gene's germline CDR1 is SNHLY and CDR2 FYNNEI. CDR3 region: CASSDGQGFRNEQFF. Written as DNA, the CDR3 is TGTGCCAGCAGTGACGGGCAGGGGTTTAGGAATGAGCAGTTCTTC.

The CDR3 nucleotides are TGTGCCAGCAGCTTCGGCAGGGCTAGGATGAACACTGAAGCTTTCTTT. Translating gives CASSFGRARMNTEAFF. The chain employs TRBV7-4 and TRBJ1-1, with a possible D match to TRBD1 (5 bases). With 3 bases removed from V and 0 bases from J, the gap between germline ends came to 14 bases. CDR1 is SGHVT, CDR2 SQSDAQ, per germline. The CDR3 has 16 residues.

The chain uses TRBV12-3 or TRBV12-4 and TRBJ2-7; D is possibly TRBD2 (6 bases). The V and J ends lost 6 bases and 6 bases respectively, with 15 bases between them. This CDR3 has 13 amino acids. The DNA of the CDR3 is TGTGCCAGCAGCTTTCGCGGAGGGGTCGAGCAGTACTTC. Protein: CASSFRGGVEQYF.

The chain couples TRBV6-1 to TRBJ2-5; unclear D gene. The CDR3 loop spans 14 amino acids. Germline V gene sequence: CDR1 MNHNS, CDR2 SASEGT. V shed 5 bases and J shed 0 bases, with 10 bases lying between them. The CDR3 nucleotides read TGTGCCAGCAGTTACTCAGCGAACCAAGAGACCCAGTACTTC. Protein product: CASSYSANQETQYF.

In its sample, this clonotype is medium-sized. The chain links TRBV29-1 to TRBJ2-2; TRBD1 might be the D (5 bases). The CDR3 sequence is 18 residues long. Germline-derived CDR1 and CDR2 are SQVTM and ANQGSEA. V lost 1 base and J 0 bases, leaving 18 bases between the germline ends. Written as DNA, the CDR3 is TGCAGCGTTGAAGGCCTTACAGGAGAAAAGACGAACACCGGGGAGCTGTTTTTT. This translates into CSVEGLTGEKTNTGELFF.

V and J are TRBV6-6 and TRBJ2-7; D is unresolved. The CDR3 contains 12 residues. Germline V gene sequence: CDR1 MNHNY, CDR2 SVGAGI (reference sequence). Deletions cut 5 bases from V and 7 bases from J, with 12 bases between. CDR3 DNA sequence: TGTGCCAGCAGTGGGGTGTACAGAGAGCAGTACTTC. It codes for CASSGVYREQYF.

A few counts support this clonotype. The chain couples TRBV29-1 to TRBJ2-5; TRBD1 matches at 9 bases. Germline loops: CDR1 SQVTM, CDR2 ANQGSEA. This CDR3 spans 14 amino acids. J lost 6 bases, V lost 4 bases, and 9 bases had no gene match. Here the CDR3 reads CSVGKDRGGKTQYF. The CDR3 DNA reads as TGCAGCGTTGGAAAGGACAGGGGCGGAAAGACCCAGTACTTC.

This chain uses TRBV3-1 with TRBJ2-1; 8 bases agree with TRBD2. J was trimmed by 4 bases and V by 0 bases; bases with no gene match: 5. The CDR3 length is 16 residues. The germline V gene encodes CDR1 LGHDT and CDR2 YNNKEL (reference sequence). The DNA for the CDR3 is TGTGCCAGCAGCCAAGAAGTGGGACTAGGTTACAATGAGCAGTTCTTC. Protein product: CASSQEVGLGYNEQFF.

The rearrangement links TRBV2 to TRBJ1-2; 7 nucleotides match TRBD1. The CDR3 has 17 residues. The ends lost 5 bases at V and 2 bases at J; junction bases unmatched: 14. Germline assignment: CDR1 SNHLY and CDR2 FYNNEI. The CDR3 loop reads CASSRGQERTKNYGYTF. The CDR3 region has the DNA TGTGCCAGCAGTCGAGGACAGGAGAGGACAAAAAACTATGGCTACACCTTC.

The chain couples TRBV14 to TRBJ2-1, with 7 bases identical to TRBD2. Germline CDR1 is SGHDN and CDR2 is FVKESK. The V segment lost 4 bases and the J segment 1 base; nucleotides outside the gene matches: 13. This CDR3 region has 18 residues. CDR3 protein: CASSPLGGSSVSYNEQFF. CDR3 coding DNA: TGTGCCAGCAGCCCCCTGGGCGGGAGTAGCGTTTCCTACAATGAGCAGTTCTTC.

This clonotype showed up just a few times. The chain links TRBV28 to TRBJ2-3; D is unresolved. Trimming took off 10 bases at V and 5 bases at J, with 19 bases between the two ends. Per germline, CDR1 MDHEN and CDR2 SYDVKM. CDR3 size: 14 residues. The CDR3 nucleotides read TGTGCCACCCAGATTACCTTATTGGGAGATACGCAGTATTTT. This sequence encodes CATQITLLGDTQYF.

CDR3 amino acids: CASSREGPGGRQFF. The CDR3 nucleotides read TGCGCCAGCAGCCGCGAAGGTCCCGGGGGGCGGCAGTTCTTC. The V and J genes are TRBV4-1 and TRBJ2-1; TRBD2 is a possible D gene (7 bases). The germline V gene encodes CDR1 MGHRA and CDR2 YSYEKL. This CDR3 contains 14 residues. V lost 4 bases and J 12 bases, leaving 19 bases between the germline ends.

The V and J genes are TRBV30 and TRBJ1-5, with D hard to call. Trimming cost V 2 bases and J 2 bases, with 13 bases left between them. There are 15 residues in the CDR3. The germline gives CDR1 GTSNPN, CDR2 SVGIG (reference sequence). The CDR3 loop is CAWSLEGTGNQPQHF. The CDR3 DNA reads as TGTGCCTGGAGTTTGGAGGGAACGGGCAATCAGCCCCAGCATTTT.

The chain combines TRBV2 with TRBJ2-1; D remains ambiguous. This CDR3 has 13 residues. V was clipped by 7 bases and J by 5 bases, with 12 bases between them. Germline V lookup: CDR1 SNHLY, CDR2 FYNNEI. The CDR3 DNA is TGTGCCAGCAAACTATGGAGCGACAATGAGCAGTTCTTC. Amino acid sequence: CASKLWSDNEQFF.

This rearrangement joins TRBV15 to TRBJ2-6; D is unclear. In germline, CDR1 is LNHNV, CDR2 YYDKDF (reference sequence). Trimming pared 5 bases from V and 0 bases from J, leaving 20 bases between. CDR3 length equals 19 residues. CDR3 residues: CATSGASGPHYSGANVLTF. DNA for the CDR3: TGTGCCACCAGCGGCGCCTCCGGACCGCACTACTCTGGGGCCAACGTCCTGACTTTC.

J is TRBJ2-5 and V is TRBV20-1; 7 positions agree with TRBD2. Looked up from germline, CDR1 is DFQATT and CDR2 is SNEGSKA (reference sequence). Losses at the gene ends were 6 bases for V and 4 bases for J; bases not matched to a gene: 11. The CDR3 spans 14 residues. CDR3 nucleotide sequence: TGCAGTGCCCCGACGGGGAGGGGACGAGAGACCCAGTACTTC. Translated, it gives CSAPTGRGRETQYF.

This clonotype came up a few times. The chain combines TRBV19 with TRBJ1-2, with D possibly TRBD1 on 5 matching bases. The germline gives CDR1 LNHDA, CDR2 SQIVND (reference sequence). V lost 4 bases to trimming and J lost 2 bases, with 11 bases between them. The CDR3 spans 14 residues. DNA of the CDR3: TGTGCCAGTAGTAAACGGGACGGCAACTATGGCTACACCTTC. Translated, it gives CASSKRDGNYGYTF.

CDR3 sequence reads: CASKAPDRASPLHF. In DNA, the CDR3 is TGTGCCAGTAAAGCCCCGGACAGGGCTTCACCCCTCCACTTT. The V and J genes are TRBV19 and TRBJ1-6; 8 nucleotides line up with TRBD1. Germline-derived CDR1 and CDR2 are LNHDA and SQIVND (reference sequence). This CDR3 is built from 14 residues. Unmatched junction bases numbered 8, after V lost 7 bases and J lost 9 bases.

The chain has TRBV2 and TRBJ2-5, with 13 nucleotides matching TRBD2. The CDR3 runs 15 residues. V was pared by 6 bases and J by 2 bases, with 3 bases of the junction left unmatched. CDR1 and CDR2 (germline): SNHLY, FYNNEI. DNA of the CDR3: TGTGCCAGCAGGAAGACTAGCGGGAGGCAAGAGACCCAGTACTTC. Translating gives CASRKTSGRQETQYF.

This clonotype was seen more than once but under ten times. The genes are TRBV2 and TRBJ1-1; 7 nucleotides match TRBD1. From germline, CDR1 is SNHLY and CDR2 FYNNEI. The CDR3 consists of 11 residues. Trimming at V came to 10 bases and at J to 9 bases, leaving 8 bases not matched to a gene. The CDR3 coding sequence is TGTGCCACCCACGTGACAGGGAAAGCTTTCTTT. It encodes CATHVTGKAFF.

The J gene is TRBJ2-3, the V gene TRBV19; possible D gene TRBD1, 6 bases. Trimming removed 7 bases at V and 1 base at J, with 21 bases between. Germline V CDR1 and CDR2: LNHDA, SQIVND (reference sequence). The CDR3 length is 17 residues. CDR3 sequence (DNA): TGTGCCAGTACCTATGATCCTCAACAGGGAGGCACAGATACGCAGTATTTT. Protein: CASTYDPQQGGTDTQYF.

This clonotype has a single count. V gene TRBV14 combines with J gene TRBJ1-2; unclear D gene. V was cut by 0 bases and J by 7 bases, with 9 bases left in between. The V gene's germline CDR1 is SGHDN and CDR2 FVKESK. The CDR3 consists of 13 residues. The CDR3 nucleotides read TGTGCCAGCAGCCAAGATCTCGGGGTTGGCTACACCTTC. Translating gives CASSQDLGVGYTF.